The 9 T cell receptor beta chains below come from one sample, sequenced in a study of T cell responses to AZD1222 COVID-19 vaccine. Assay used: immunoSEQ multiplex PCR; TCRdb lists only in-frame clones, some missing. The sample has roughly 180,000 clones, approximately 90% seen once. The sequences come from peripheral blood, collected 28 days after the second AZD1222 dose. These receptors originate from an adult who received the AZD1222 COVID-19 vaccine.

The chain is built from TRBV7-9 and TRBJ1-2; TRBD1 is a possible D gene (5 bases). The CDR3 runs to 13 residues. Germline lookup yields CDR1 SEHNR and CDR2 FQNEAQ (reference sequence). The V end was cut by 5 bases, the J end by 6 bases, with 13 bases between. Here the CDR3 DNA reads TGTGCCAGCAGCCCGATGGGCAGGGATGGCTACACCTTC. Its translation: CASSPMGRDGYTF.

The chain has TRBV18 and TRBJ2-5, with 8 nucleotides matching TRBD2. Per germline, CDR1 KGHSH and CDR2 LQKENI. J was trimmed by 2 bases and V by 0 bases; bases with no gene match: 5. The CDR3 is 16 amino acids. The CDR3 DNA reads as TGTGCCAGCTCACCACCCGGACTAGCCCGGCAAGAGACCCAGTACTTC. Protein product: CASSPPGLARQETQYF.

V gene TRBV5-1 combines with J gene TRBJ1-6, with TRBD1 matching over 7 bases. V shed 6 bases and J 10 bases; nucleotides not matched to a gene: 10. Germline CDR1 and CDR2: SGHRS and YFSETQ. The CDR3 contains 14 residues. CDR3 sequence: CASTITGVGSPLHF. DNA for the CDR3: TGCGCCAGCACTATAACAGGGGTTGGATCACCCCTCCACTTT.

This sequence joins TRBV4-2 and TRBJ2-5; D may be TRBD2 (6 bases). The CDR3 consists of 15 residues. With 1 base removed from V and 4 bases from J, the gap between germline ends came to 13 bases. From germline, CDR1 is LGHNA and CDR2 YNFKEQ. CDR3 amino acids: CASSQVLGAGETQYF. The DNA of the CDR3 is TGTGCCAGCAGCCAAGTCTTAGGAGCGGGAGAGACCCAGTACTTC.

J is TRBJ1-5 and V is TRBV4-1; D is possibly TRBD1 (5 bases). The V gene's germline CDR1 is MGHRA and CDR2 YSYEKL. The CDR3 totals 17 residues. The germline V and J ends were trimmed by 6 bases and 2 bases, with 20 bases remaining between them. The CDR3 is CASSNTMGGLGNQPQHF. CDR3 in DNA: TGCGCCAGCAGTAACACTATGGGGGGTCTGGGCAATCAGCCCCAGCATTTT.

The CDR3: CASSEGPGETQYF. The CDR3 region has the DNA TGTGCCAGCAGTGAAGGTCCTGGAGAGACCCAGTACTTC. The chain couples TRBV6-1 to TRBJ2-5; D is unresolved. The germline V gene encodes CDR1 MNHNS and CDR2 SASEGT. CDR3 length: 13 residues. V dropped 1 base and J dropped 4 bases, with 7 bases sitting between them.

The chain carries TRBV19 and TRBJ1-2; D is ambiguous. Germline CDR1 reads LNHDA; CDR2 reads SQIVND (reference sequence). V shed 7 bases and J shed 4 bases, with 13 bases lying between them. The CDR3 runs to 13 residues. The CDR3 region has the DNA TGTGCCAGTACCCTCAACTCCCTCTATGGCTACACCTTC. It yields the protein CASTLNSLYGYTF.

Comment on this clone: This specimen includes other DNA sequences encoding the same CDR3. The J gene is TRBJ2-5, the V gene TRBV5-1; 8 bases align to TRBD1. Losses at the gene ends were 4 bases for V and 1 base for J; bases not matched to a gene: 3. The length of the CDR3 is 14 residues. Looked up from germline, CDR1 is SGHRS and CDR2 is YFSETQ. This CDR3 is CASSPGTGQETQYF. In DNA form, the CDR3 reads TGCGCCAGCAGCCCGGGGACAGGCCAAGAGACCCAGTACTTC.

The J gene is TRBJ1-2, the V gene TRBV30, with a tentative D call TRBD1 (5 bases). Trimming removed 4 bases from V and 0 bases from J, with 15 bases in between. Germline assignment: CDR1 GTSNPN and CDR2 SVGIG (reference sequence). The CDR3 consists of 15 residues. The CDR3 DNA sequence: TGTGCCTGGAACCAATGGGGCGGTACTAACTATGGCTACACCTTC. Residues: CAWNQWGGTNYGYTF.